Listed here are 18 T cell receptor beta chains from one sample, sequenced in a study of blood T cell repertoires in COVID-19. Generated by immunoSEQ multiplex PCR, the TCRdb table keeps only in-frame clones and is missing some. The profile shows 120,000 or so clones, approximately 91% of them singletons. Sequencing used peripheral blood. These receptors came from a woman over 75 with acute or convalescent COVID-19.

The chain employs TRBV28 and TRBJ1-3; possible D gene TRBD1, 6 bases. This CDR3 has 19 amino acids. The germline CDR1 and CDR2 sequences are MDHEN and SYDVKM. V dropped 2 bases and J dropped 4 bases, with 24 bases sitting between them. The CDR3 region has the DNA TGTGCCAGCAGTTTACGGCCCAACCCCGGACAGTTTGGGGGAAACACCATATATTTT. As protein: CASSLRPNPGQFGGNTIYF.

The chain is built from TRBV7-8 and TRBJ2-5; the D gene is possibly TRBD2 (6 bases). CDR1 SGHVS and CDR2 FQNEAQ come from the germline V gene. This CDR3 region has 15 residues. Trimming removed 3 bases at V and 9 bases at J, with 20 bases between. CDR3 residues: CASSLGVAPGVPQYF. The CDR3 coding sequence is TGTGCCAGCAGCTTGGGAGTGGCTCCGGGGGTACCCCAGTACTTC.

This clone was detected only once. The chain's CDR3 is CASKTSSGGSPLHF. The CDR3 DNA sequence: TGTGCCAGCAAAACTTCGTCAGGGGGTTCACCCCTCCACTTT. V and J are TRBV18 and TRBJ1-6, with TRBD1 matching 7 bases. From germline, CDR1 is KGHSH and CDR2 LQKENI. The CDR3 extends over 14 amino acids. The J segment lost 9 bases and the V segment lost 8 bases, leaving 10 bases of the junction unmatched.

The chain links TRBV28 to TRBJ2-6, with D possibly matching TRBD1 (6 bases). V was clipped by 5 bases and J by 2 bases, with 19 bases between them. Looked up from germline, CDR1 is MDHEN and CDR2 is SYDVKM. This CDR3 is 18 amino acids long. Here the CDR3 reads CASSGVSGKGAGANVLTF. As DNA, the CDR3 is TGTGCCAGCAGTGGGGTATCAGGGAAGGGGGCTGGGGCCAACGTCCTGACTTTC.

The V gene is TRBV29-1, the J gene TRBJ1-2, with 8 bases identical to TRBD1. V lost 5 bases and J lost 8; bases outside the gene matches: 10. This CDR3 is 13 amino acids long. Germline V gene data show CDR1 as SQVTM and CDR2 as ANQGSEA. CDR3 in amino acids: CSVLLSDRVGYTF. The CDR3 nucleotides are TGCAGCGTTTTGCTATCGGACAGGGTCGGCTACACCTTC.

This chain uses TRBV6-5 with TRBJ1-1; TRBD1 matches at 7 bases. The CDR3 is 14 amino acids. Germline V CDR1 and CDR2: MNHEY, SVGAGI. V lost 2 bases to trimming and J lost 2 bases; unmatched junction nucleotides: 2. In DNA form, the CDR3 reads TGTGCCAGCAGTTACGACAGGGTAAACACTGAAGCTTTCTTT. Protein: CASSYDRVNTEAFF.

V usage is TRBV7-3 and J usage is TRBJ2-1, with TRBD1 matching over 12 bases. V lost 5 bases and J lost 6; bases outside the gene matches: 2. There are 14 residues in the CDR3. Germline loops: CDR1 SGHTA, CDR2 FQGTGA. The DNA for the CDR3 is TGTGCCAGCAGCAGGGACAGGGGGCGCAATGAGCAGTTCTTC. Protein product: CASSRDRGRNEQFF.

The chain recombines TRBV18 with TRBJ2-2; TRBD1 agrees at 12 bases. The CDR3 runs to 15 residues. CDR1 and CDR2 from the germline V gene are KGHSH and LQKENI. Losses at the gene ends were 3 bases for V and 6 bases for J; bases not matched to a gene: 2. CDR3: CASSPGTGGAGELFF. The CDR3 nucleotides are TGTGCCAGCTCACCGGGGACAGGGGGCGCCGGGGAGCTGTTTTTT.

The chain links TRBV4-2 to TRBJ2-7, with D unclear. The germline V gene encodes CDR1 LGHNA and CDR2 YNFKEQ. V lost 0 bases and J 3 bases, leaving 3 bases between the germline ends. CDR3 size: 12 residues. The CDR3 protein is CASSQDGYEQYF. The CDR3 bases are TGTGCCAGCAGCCAAGACGGCTACGAGCAGTACTTC.

This clone was observed a single time. The genes are TRBV5-1 and TRBJ1-6, with 11 bases aligning to TRBD1. In germline, CDR1 is SGHRS, CDR2 YFSETQ. The CDR3 is 14 residues long. The junction had 8 bases not matched to a gene; V was cut back by 7 bases and J by 11 bases. CDR3 amino acids: CASAQGTGGAPLHF. The CDR3 coding sequence is TGCGCCAGCGCTCAGGGGACAGGGGGGGCACCCCTCCACTTT.

The J gene is TRBJ1-4, the V gene TRBV6-6; D is ambiguous. The CDR3 length is 14 residues. V was pared by 7 bases and J by 0 bases, with 9 bases between. Per the germline V gene, CDR1 is MNHNY and CDR2 is SVGAGI (reference sequence). The CDR3 here is CASNAQATNEKLFF. The CDR3 nucleotides are TGTGCCAGCAACGCACAAGCAACTAATGAAAAACTGTTTTTT.

CDR3 nucleotide sequence: TGTGCCAGCAGTTTAAGGGAGGGTAGCTACGAGCAGTACTTC. Residues: CASSLREGSYEQYF. V is TRBV27 and J is TRBJ2-7, with 7 bases aligning to TRBD2. The CDR3 totals 14 residues. The V gene end was trimmed by 2 bases and the J gene end by 3 bases; junction bases not matched to a gene: 4. Germline CDR1 MNHEY, CDR2 SMNVEV (reference sequence).

This chain joins TRBV7-2 and TRBJ2-3; the D gene is possibly TRBD2 (7 bases). Germline values: CDR1 SGHTA, CDR2 FQGNSA. Trimming shortened V by 1 base and J by 6 bases, and 17 bases separated the two germline ends. The CDR3 extends over 16 amino acids. CDR3 protein: CASSLVSRGGKDTQYF. The CDR3 nucleotides read TGTGCCAGCAGCTTAGTATCTCGCGGGGGCAAGGATACGCAGTATTTT.

V is TRBV5-1 and J is TRBJ2-3; the match to TRBD2 covers 7 bases. V was pared by 0 bases and J by 4 bases, with 2 bases of the junction left unmatched. Germline CDR1 and CDR2: SGHRS and YFSETQ. The CDR3 loop spans 14 amino acids. CDR3 sequence: CASSLGGSSDTQYF. In DNA, the CDR3 is TGCGCCAGCAGCTTGGGCGGGAGTTCAGATACGCAGTATTTT.

The chain recombines TRBV3-1 (or the pseudogene TRBV3-2) with TRBJ1-1, with D unclear. Germline V gives CDR1 LGHDT, CDR2 YNNKEL (reference sequence). Trimming cost V 0 bases and J 0 bases, with 5 bases left between them. This CDR3 contains 14 residues. The CDR3 region is CASSQEQMNTEAFF. CDR3 in DNA: TGTGCCAGCAGCCAAGAACAGATGAACACTGAAGCTTTCTTT.

This chain connects TRBV10-3 to TRBJ1-3; unclear D gene. This CDR3 contains 16 residues. V lost 2 bases and J lost 7, with 18 bases in between. Germline values: CDR1 ENHRY, CDR2 SYGVKD. This chain's CDR3 is CAISEPSKAPGNTIYF. The CDR3 region has the DNA TGTGCCATCAGTGAGCCTTCAAAGGCCCCGGGGAACACCATATATTTT.

The chain combines TRBV5-6 with TRBJ2-7; 9 bases align to TRBD1. With V trimmed by 4 bases and J by 4 bases, 9 bases remained unmatched. The CDR3 is 15 amino acids. Germline V CDR1 and CDR2: SGHDT, YYEEEE. CDR3 sequence reads: CASSPGTGNLYEQYF. The CDR3 region has the DNA TGTGCCAGCAGCCCCGGGACAGGGAATTTGTACGAGCAGTACTTC.

The J gene is TRBJ1-2, the V gene TRBV28; maybe TRBD1 (5 bases). The V and J ends lost 7 bases and 5 bases respectively, with 14 bases between them. The CDR3 runs to 13 residues. CDR1 is MDHEN and CDR2 is SYDVKM in the germline V gene. The CDR3 sequence: CASTNRPDYGYTF. CDR3 DNA sequence: TGTGCCAGCACTAACAGGCCTGATTATGGCTACACCTTC.